This T cell receptor (beta chain) was recovered during a study of cytomegalovirus exposure and HLA in healthy donors. Study-wide results and limits: Previous analysis showed most TCR beta V segments were productive about 87% or about 30% of the time. Evidence from a later analysis indicated that most CMV-associated TCR beta chains looked HLA-restricted. Researchers catalogued under 200 TCR beta chains as cytomegalovirus-associated.

The PCR employed 60 Vbeta primers together with 13 Jbeta primers. TCRdb keeps only in-frame clones here, not all; method: immunoSEQ multiplex PCR. The sample contains 70,000 to 95,000 clones, less than 85% of which appear only once. Germline loops: CDR1 MDHEN, CDR2 SYDVKM. The V and J ends lost 2 bases and 0 bases, in that order; junction bases with no gene match: 15. CDR3 length: 20 residues. For this clone: The antigen remains undetermined.

The source is a man younger than 45 in good health and CMV-seropositive. The chain combines TRBV28 with TRBJ2-1, with 8 bases that match TRBD1. Source material: PBMCs. The DNA of the CDR3 is TGTGCCAGCAGTTTAGGACACAGGGGGACGGCGGGGAACTCCTACAATGAGCAGTTCTTC. It yields the protein CASSLGHRGTAGNSYNEQFF.